The clone carrying this T cell receptor (beta chain) turned up a few times. Healthy Russian Caucasian donors spanned ages about 6 to 90 years. This specimen belongs to a study of blood T cells in healthy people across ages. The second PCR ran roughly 6 to 11 cycles with a sample-barcoded 5' primer and J-beta primers. TCRdb passed the 5' RACE reads through MiXCR, listing each CDR3 protein once. The sample holds about 1.4 million distinct CDR3 sequences; 59% are singletons and the top ten take under 8.5%. CDR3 size: 15 residues. The V and J ends lost 2 bases and 1 base respectively, with 11 bases between them. In germline, CDR1 is MNHEY, CDR2 SVGAGI.

This receptor was identified in a man younger than 30 in good health. Source material: blood. This rearrangement joins TRBV6-5 to TRBJ1-2, with D perhaps TRBD1 (6 bases). CDR3 bases: TGTGCCAGCAGTTACCAAGGGGGTGGTAACTATGGCTACACCTTC. It codes for CASSYQGGGNYGYTF.